The next 17 T cell receptor beta chains were all read from a single sample in a study of Tregs in tolerant kidney transplant recipients. Assay used: immunoSEQ multiplex PCR; TCRdb lists only in-frame clones, some missing. The table lists about 110,000 clones, around 87% of them singletons. Sequenced here: CD4+ T cells from blood, sampled before the transplant. These TCRs come from a human donor who received a combined kidney and bone marrow transplant.

V is TRBV5-4 and J is TRBJ1-2; 7 bases map to TRBD1. CDR1 is SGHNT, CDR2 YYREEE, per germline (reference sequence). The CDR3 spans 14 residues. Losses at the gene ends were 4 bases for V and 1 base for J; bases not matched to a gene: 4. The CDR3 bases are TGTGCCAGCAGCGATGACAGGGTTAACTATGGCTACACCTTC. Its translation is CASSDDRVNYGYTF.

The rearrangement links TRBV5-1 to TRBJ2-7; perhaps TRBD1 as D (6 bases). Trimming took 2 bases from V and 3 from J, leaving 12 bases between them. The CDR3 spans 14 residues. The germline CDR1 and CDR2 sequences are SGHRS and YFSETQ. The CDR3 protein is CASSLAQGLYEQYF. In nucleotides, the CDR3 is TGCGCCAGCAGCTTAGCACAGGGCCTCTACGAGCAGTACTTC.

The chain employs TRBV11-3 and TRBJ2-3; TRBD2 agrees at 10 bases. Germline V gives CDR1 SGHNT, CDR2 YENEEA. The V and J ends lost 1 base and 7 bases, in that order; junction bases with no gene match: 11. There are 17 residues in the CDR3. This CDR3 reads CASSLVGSSGGLHTQYF. The CDR3 region has the DNA TGTGCCAGCAGCTTAGTAGGTTCTAGCGGGGGCCTGCATACGCAGTATTTT.

The gene calls are TRBV2 and TRBJ2-3; 12 bases line up with TRBD1. This CDR3 region has 17 residues. Trimming cost V 4 bases and J 0 bases; bases outside gene matches: 5. Germline V CDR1 and CDR2: SNHLY, FYNNEI. This CDR3 reads CASSAGGQGASTDTQYF. The CDR3 coding sequence is TGTGCCAGCAGTGCCGGGGGACAGGGGGCGAGCACAGATACGCAGTATTTT.

V is TRBV7-8 and J is TRBJ1-1, with D unresolved. V was pared by 3 bases and J by 0 bases, with 14 bases between. The germline V gene has CDR1 SGHVS and CDR2 FQNEAQ. The CDR3 totals 16 residues. The CDR3 protein is CASSFPAGELNTEAFF. The CDR3 nucleotides read TGTGCCAGCAGCTTCCCAGCGGGTGAGCTGAACACTGAAGCTTTCTTT.

CDR3 in amino acids: CASSVVLAADTQYF. The DNA of the CDR3 is TGTGCCAGCAGCGTAGTACTAGCGGCAGATACGCAGTATTTT. The chain carries TRBV9 and TRBJ2-3, with 8 bases matching TRBD2. Germline values: CDR1 SGDLS, CDR2 YYNGEE. V lost 0 bases to trimming and J lost 4 bases; unmatched junction nucleotides: 1. The length of the CDR3 is 14 residues.

The chain recombines TRBV4-1 with TRBJ2-7; 11 bases are a match to TRBD1. Germline values: CDR1 MGHRA, CDR2 YSYEKL. Trimming at V came to 5 bases and at J to 2 bases, leaving 8 bases not matched to a gene. This CDR3 comprises 16 residues. For the CDR3, the DNA is TGCGCCAGCAGCGCCATACCGGGACAGGGGGCCTACGAGCAGTACTTC. Translating it yields CASSAIPGQGAYEQYF.

This sequence joins TRBV6-1 and TRBJ1-2; 11 nucleotides agree with TRBD1. This CDR3 region has 17 residues. Germline V gives CDR1 MNHNS, CDR2 SASEGT. Losses at the gene ends were 4 bases for V and 3 bases for J; bases not matched to a gene: 10. The CDR3 is CASSGRTGGGGHYGYTF. The CDR3 DNA follows: TGTGCCAGCAGTGGTAGGACAGGGGGCGGAGGGCACTATGGCTACACCTTC.

This chain connects TRBV6-5 to TRBJ2-4; 7 nucleotides agree with TRBD2. This CDR3 spans 15 amino acids. Trimming removed 5 bases from V and 0 bases from J; junction bases left unmatched: 4. The germline V gene encodes CDR1 MNHEY and CDR2 SVGAGI. In nucleotides, the CDR3 is TGTGCCAGCAGTCGTGGCGGGGGAGCCAAAAACATTCAGTACTTC. It specifies CASSRGGGAKNIQYF.

The chain joins TRBV15 to TRBJ2-1; D ambiguous. V dropped 8 bases and J dropped 6 bases, with 8 bases sitting between them. CDR3 length: 11 amino acids. Germline V gene data show CDR1 as LNHNV and CDR2 as YYDKDF (reference sequence). CDR3 sequence reads: CATLVFNEQFF. The DNA for the CDR3 is TGTGCCACCTTAGTATTCAATGAGCAGTTCTTC. The whole variable domain, remainder taken from reference TRBV15 and TRBJ2-1, is DAMVIQNPRYQVTQFGKPVTLSCSQTLNHNVMYWYQQKSSQAPKLLFHYYDKDFNNEADTPDNFQSRRPNTSFCFLDIRSPGLGDTAMYLCATLVFNEQFFGPGTRLTVL.

The chain carries TRBV27 and TRBJ1-4; 8 positions match TRBD1. Per germline, CDR1 MNHEY and CDR2 SMNVEV (reference sequence). This CDR3 has 16 residues. V lost 2 bases, J lost 8 bases, and 10 bases stayed unmatched. The CDR3, as DNA: TGTGCCAGCAGTTTAGGCTCTGCAGGGGGCGAGGAAAAACTGTTTTTT. This sequence encodes CASSLGSAGGEEKLFF. The full variable domain, in which reference TRBV27 and TRBJ1-4 provide the parts outside the CDR3, is EAQVTQNPRYLITVTGKKLTVTCSQNMNHEYMSWYRQDPGLGLRQIYYSMNVEVTDKGDVPEGYKVSRKEKRNFPLILESPSPNQTSLYFCASSLGSAGGEEKLFFGSGTQLSVL.

The chain uses TRBV5-1 and TRBJ1-3, with D hard to call. Trimming left V 0 bases short and J 3 bases short, with 7 bases between. The CDR3 consists of 14 residues. CDR1 is SGHRS and CDR2 is YFSETQ in the germline V gene. CDR3 bases: TGCGCCAGCAGCTTGGATTTGAGTGGAAACACCATATATTTT. This encodes CASSLDLSGNTIYF.

The chain has TRBV2 and TRBJ2-5, with unresolved D. Germline loops: CDR1 SNHLY, CDR2 FYNNEI. V was pared by 4 bases and J by 0 bases, with 9 bases between. This CDR3 contains 14 residues. The CDR3: CASSGAPYQETQYF. CDR3 bases: TGTGCCAGCAGTGGGGCACCGTACCAAGAGACCCAGTACTTC.

The chain carries TRBV6-6 and TRBJ2-1, with 7 bases matching TRBD2. This CDR3 contains 15 residues. Per germline, CDR1 MNHNY and CDR2 SVGAGI (reference sequence). V lost 4 bases, J lost 6 bases, and 9 bases stayed unmatched. The CDR3 bases are TGTGCCAGCAGTTTCTGGGAGGGCCCGGGCAATGAGCAGTTCTTC. Its protein product is CASSFWEGPGNEQFF.

This rearrangement joins TRBV5-1 to TRBJ2-3; D not resolved. The germline V gene has CDR1 SGHRS and CDR2 YFSETQ. CDR3 length: 11 amino acids. The germline V and J ends were trimmed by 2 bases and 4 bases, with 2 bases remaining between them. CDR3 sequence reads: CASSFADTQYF. The CDR3 region has the DNA TGCGCCAGCAGCTTCGCAGATACGCAGTATTTT.

The V gene is TRBV5-4, the J gene TRBJ1-1, with 9 bases identical to TRBD1. The CDR3 spans 16 residues. V lost 3 bases to trimming and J lost 2 bases; unmatched junction nucleotides: 8. CDR1 is SGHNT, CDR2 YYREEE, per germline (reference sequence). CDR3 nucleotide sequence: TGTGCCAGCAGCTCGACAGGGGGAGGGTACAACACTGAAGCTTTCTTT. Amino acids: CASSSTGGGYNTEAFF. Filled out from reference TRBV5-4 and TRBJ1-1, the complete variable domain reads ETGVTQSPTHLIKTRGQQVTLRCSSQSGHNTVSWYQQALGQGPQFIFQYYREEENGRGNFPPRFSGLQFPNYSSELNVNALELDDSALYLCASSSTGGGYNTEAFFGQGTRLTVV.

V gene TRBV7-2 combines with J gene TRBJ2-7; 7 bases fit TRBD1. V shed 5 bases and J 3 bases; nucleotides not matched to a gene: 7. The CDR3 has 14 residues. Germline V gene lookup returns CDR1 SGHTA and CDR2 FQGNSA. The chain's CDR3 is CASSLSQGRYEQYF. In nucleotides, the CDR3 is TGTGCCAGCAGCCTCTCACAGGGGCGCTACGAGCAGTACTTC.